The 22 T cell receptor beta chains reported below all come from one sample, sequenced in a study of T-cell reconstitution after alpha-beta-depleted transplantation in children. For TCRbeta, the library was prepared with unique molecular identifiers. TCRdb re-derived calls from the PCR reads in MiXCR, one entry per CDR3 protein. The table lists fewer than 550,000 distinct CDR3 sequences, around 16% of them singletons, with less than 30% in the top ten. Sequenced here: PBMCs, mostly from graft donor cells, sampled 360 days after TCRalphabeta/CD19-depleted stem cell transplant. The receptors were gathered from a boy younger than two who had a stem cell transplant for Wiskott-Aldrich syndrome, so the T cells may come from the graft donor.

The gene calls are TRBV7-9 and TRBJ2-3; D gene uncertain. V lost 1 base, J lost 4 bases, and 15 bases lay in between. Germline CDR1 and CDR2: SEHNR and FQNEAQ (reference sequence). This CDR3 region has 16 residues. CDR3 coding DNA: TGTGCCAGCAGCTTAGAACTGGCGGCACGAGCAGATACGCAGTATTTT. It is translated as CASSLELAARADTQYF.

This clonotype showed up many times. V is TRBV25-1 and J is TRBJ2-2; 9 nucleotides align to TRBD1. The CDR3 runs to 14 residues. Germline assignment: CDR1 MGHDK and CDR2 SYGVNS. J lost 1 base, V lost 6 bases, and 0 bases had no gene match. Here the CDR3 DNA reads TGTGCCAGCAGGGGACAGGGGAACACCGGGGAGCTGTTTTTT. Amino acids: CASRGQGNTGELFF.

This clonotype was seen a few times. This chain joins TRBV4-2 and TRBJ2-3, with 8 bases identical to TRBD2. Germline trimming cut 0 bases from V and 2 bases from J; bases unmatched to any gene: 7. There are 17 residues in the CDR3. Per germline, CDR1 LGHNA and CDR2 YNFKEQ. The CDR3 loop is CASSQDLRGGNTDTQYF. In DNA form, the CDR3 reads TGTGCCAGCAGCCAAGATCTACGCGGGGGGAACACAGATACGCAGTATTTT.

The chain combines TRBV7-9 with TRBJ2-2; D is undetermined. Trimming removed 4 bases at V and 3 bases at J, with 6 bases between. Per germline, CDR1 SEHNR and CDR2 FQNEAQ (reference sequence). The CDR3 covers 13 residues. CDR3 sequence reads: CASSSPDTGELFF. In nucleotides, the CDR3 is TGTGCCAGCAGCTCCCCGGACACCGGGGAGCTGTTTTTT.

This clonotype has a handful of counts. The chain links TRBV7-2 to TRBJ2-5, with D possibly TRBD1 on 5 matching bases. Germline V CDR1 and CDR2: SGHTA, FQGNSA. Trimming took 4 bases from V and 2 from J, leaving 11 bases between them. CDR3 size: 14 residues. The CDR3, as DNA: TGTGCCAGCAGCTGGCGACAGTCGCAAGAGACCCAGTACTTC. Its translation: CASSWRQSQETQYF.

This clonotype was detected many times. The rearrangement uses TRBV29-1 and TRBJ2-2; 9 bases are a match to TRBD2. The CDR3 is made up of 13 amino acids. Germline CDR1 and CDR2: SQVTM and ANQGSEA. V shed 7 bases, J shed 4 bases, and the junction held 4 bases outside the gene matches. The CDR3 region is CSGSGRFTGELFF. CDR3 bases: TGCAGCGGTAGCGGGAGATTCACCGGGGAGCTGTTTTTT.

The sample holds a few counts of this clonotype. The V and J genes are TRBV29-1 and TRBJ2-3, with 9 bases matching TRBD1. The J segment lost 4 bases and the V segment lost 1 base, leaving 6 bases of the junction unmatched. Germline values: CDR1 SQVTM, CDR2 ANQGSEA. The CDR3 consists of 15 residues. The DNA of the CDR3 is TGCAGCGTTGAAGTATCCGACAGGGGGTCAGATACGCAGTATTTT. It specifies CSVEVSDRGSDTQYF.

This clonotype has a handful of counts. CDR3 residues: CASSSSGLNQETQYF. The CDR3 region has the DNA TGTGCCAGCAGCTCCTCGGGACTAAATCAAGAGACCCAGTACTTC. This rearrangement joins TRBV7-2 to TRBJ2-5; TRBD2 matches at 7 bases. This CDR3 region has 15 residues. CDR1 is SGHTA, CDR2 FQGNSA, per germline. With V trimmed by 4 bases and J by 2 bases, 7 bases remained unmatched.

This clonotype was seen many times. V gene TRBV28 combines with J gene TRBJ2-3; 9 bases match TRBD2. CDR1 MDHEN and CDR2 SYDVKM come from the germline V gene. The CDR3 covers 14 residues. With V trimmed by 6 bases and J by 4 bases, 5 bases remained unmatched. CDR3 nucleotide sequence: TGTGCCAGCAGCCGGGCGGGGGGGCCAGATACGCAGTATTTT. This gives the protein CASSRAGGPDTQYF.

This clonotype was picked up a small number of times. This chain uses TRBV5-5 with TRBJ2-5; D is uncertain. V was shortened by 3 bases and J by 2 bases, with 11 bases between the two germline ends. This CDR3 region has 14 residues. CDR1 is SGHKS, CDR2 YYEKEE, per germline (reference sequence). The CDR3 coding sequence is TGTGCCAGCAGCTATATAGGCGCACAAGAGACCCAGTACTTC. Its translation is CASSYIGAQETQYF.

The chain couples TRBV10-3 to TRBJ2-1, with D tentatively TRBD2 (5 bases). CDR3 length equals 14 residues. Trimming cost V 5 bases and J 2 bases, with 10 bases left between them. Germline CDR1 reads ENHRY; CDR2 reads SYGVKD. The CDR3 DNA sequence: TGTGCCATCAGTCAGGCTAGCACCTACAATGAGCAGTTCTTC. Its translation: CAISQASTYNEQFF.

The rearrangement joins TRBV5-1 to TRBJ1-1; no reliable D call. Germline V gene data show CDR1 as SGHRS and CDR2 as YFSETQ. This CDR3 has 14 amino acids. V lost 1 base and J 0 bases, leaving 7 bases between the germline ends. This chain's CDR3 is CASSLRDLNTEAFF. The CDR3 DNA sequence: TGCGCCAGCAGCTTGAGGGATTTGAACACTGAAGCTTTCTTT. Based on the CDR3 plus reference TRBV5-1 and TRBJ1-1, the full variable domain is KAGVTQTPRYLIKTRGQQVTLSCSPISGHRSVSWYQQTPGQGLQFLFEYFSETQRNKGNFPGRFSGRQFSNSRSEMNVSTLELGDSALYLCASSLRDLNTEAFFGQGTRLTVV.

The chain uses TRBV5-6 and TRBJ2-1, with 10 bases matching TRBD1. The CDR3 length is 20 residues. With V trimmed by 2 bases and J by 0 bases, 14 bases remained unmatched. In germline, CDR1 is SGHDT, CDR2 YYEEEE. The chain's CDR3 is CASSFPPGQGRLSSYNEQFF. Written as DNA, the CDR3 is TGTGCCAGCAGCTTCCCCCCGGGACAGGGGCGATTGAGCTCCTACAATGAGCAGTTCTTC.

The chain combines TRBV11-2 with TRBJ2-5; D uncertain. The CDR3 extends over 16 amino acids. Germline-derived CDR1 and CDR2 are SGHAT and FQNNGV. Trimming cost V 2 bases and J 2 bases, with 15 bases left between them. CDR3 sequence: CASSLPLGSFQETQYF. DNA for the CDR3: TGTGCCAGCAGCTTACCCCTGGGCAGTTTTCAAGAGACCCAGTACTTC. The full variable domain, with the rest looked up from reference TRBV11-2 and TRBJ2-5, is EAGVAQSPRYKIIEKRQSVAFWCNPISGHATLYWYQQILGQGPKLLIQFQNNGVVDDSQLPKDRFSAERLKGVDSTLKIQPAKLEDSAVYLCASSLPLGSFQETQYFGPGTRLLVL.

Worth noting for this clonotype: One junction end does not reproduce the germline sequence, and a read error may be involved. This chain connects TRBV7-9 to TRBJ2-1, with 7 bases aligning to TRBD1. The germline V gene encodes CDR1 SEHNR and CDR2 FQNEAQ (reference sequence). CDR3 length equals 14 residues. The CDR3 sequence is CASSLTGMGNEKFF. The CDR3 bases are TGTGCCAGCAGCTTGACAGGGATGGGCAATGAGAAGTTCTTC.

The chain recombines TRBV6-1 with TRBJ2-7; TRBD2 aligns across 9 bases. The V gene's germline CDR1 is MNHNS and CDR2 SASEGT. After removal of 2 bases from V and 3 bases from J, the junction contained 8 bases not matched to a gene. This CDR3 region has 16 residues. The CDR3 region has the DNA TGTGCCAGCAGTGAACAGCTAGCGGGGTTATTCTACGAGCAGTACTTC. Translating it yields CASSEQLAGLFYEQYF.

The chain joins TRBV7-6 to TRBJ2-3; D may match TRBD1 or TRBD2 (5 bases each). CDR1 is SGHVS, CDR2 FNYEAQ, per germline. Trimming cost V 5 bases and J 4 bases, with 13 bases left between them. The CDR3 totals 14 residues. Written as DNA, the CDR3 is TGTGCCAGCAGCCGGGACGTGGAACCAGATACGCAGTATTTT. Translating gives CASSRDVEPDTQYF.

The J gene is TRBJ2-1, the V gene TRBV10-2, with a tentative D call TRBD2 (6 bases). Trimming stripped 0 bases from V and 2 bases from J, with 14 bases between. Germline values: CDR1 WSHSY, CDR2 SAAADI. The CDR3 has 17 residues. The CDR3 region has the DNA TGCGCCAGCAGTGAGTCGAATGTAGGGGAGGCCTACAATGAGCAGTTCTTC. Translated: CASSESNVGEAYNEQFF.

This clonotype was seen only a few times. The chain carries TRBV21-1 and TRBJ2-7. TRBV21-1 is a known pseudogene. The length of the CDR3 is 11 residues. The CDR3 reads CAIKRTLEQYF. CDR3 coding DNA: TGTGCCATCAAAAGGACCCTCGAGCAGTACTTC.

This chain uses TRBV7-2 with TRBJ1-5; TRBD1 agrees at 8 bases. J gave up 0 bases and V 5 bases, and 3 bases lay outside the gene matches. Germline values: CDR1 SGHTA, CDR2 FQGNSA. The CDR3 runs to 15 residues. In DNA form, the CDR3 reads TGTGCCAGCAGCCTCACAGGGGGTAGCAATCAGCCCCAGCATTTT. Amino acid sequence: CASSLTGGSNQPQHF.

CDR3: CASSQAASGGYETQYF. The CDR3 nucleotides are TGCGCCAGCAGCCAAGCCGCCAGCGGGGGGTATGAGACCCAGTACTTC. The chain employs TRBV4-1 and TRBJ2-5; 9 nucleotides line up with TRBD2. This CDR3 has 16 residues. Trimming cost V 1 base and J 5 bases; bases outside gene matches: 8. CDR1 is MGHRA and CDR2 is YSYEKL in the germline V gene.

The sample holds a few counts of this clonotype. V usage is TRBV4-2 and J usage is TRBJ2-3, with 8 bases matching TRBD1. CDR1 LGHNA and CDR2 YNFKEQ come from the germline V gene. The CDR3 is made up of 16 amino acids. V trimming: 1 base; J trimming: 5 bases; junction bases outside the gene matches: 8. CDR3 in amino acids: CASSQAPGQVIDTQYF. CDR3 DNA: TGTGCCAGCAGCCAAGCTCCGGGACAGGTTATAGATACGCAGTATTTT.